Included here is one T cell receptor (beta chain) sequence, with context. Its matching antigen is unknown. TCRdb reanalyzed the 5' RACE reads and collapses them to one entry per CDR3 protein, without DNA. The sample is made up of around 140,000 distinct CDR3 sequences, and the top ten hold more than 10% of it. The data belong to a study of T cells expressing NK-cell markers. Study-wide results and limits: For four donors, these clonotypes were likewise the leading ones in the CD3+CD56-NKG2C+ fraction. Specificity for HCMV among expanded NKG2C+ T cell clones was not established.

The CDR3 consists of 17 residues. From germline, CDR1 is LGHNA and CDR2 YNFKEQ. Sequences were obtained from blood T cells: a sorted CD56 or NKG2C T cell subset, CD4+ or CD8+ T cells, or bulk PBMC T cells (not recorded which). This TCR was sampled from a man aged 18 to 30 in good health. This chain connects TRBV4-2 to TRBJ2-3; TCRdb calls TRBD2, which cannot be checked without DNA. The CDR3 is CASSQESGREGGDTQYF.